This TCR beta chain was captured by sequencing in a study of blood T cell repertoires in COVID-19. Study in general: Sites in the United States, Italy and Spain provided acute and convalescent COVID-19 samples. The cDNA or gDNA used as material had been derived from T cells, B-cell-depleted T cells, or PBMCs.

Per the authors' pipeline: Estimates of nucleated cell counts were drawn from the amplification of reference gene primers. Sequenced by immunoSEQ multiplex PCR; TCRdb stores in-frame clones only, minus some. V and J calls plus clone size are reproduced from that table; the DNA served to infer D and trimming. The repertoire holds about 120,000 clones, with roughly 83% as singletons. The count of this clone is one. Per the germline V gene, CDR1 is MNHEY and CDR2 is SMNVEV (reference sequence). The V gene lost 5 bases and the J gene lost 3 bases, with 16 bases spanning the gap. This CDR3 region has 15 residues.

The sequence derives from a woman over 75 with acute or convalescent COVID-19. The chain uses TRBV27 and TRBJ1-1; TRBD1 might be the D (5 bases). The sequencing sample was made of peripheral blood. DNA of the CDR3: TGTGCCAGCAGTGTTGACAGTTATAGGGACACTGAAGCTTTCTTT. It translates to CASSVDSYRDTEAFF.